Listed below are T cell receptor beta chains from one sample, sequenced in a study of shared clonotypes between healthy human individuals. Sequencing used immunoSEQ multiplex PCR; TCRdb keeps in-frame clones, though not all of them. The sample comprises more than 500,000 clones, 85% to 95% of which are singletons, and over 0.09% rests with the top ten. The sequencing sample was made of naive CD8+ T cells sorted from blood. These receptors all stem from a woman in her twenties or thirties in good health. Each CDR3 is given with its conserved first and last residue. Each record gives: J gene, D gene, V gene, clone size, CDR3 protein, CDR3 DNA. D genes are given only for firm matches. Rows give clone size only sometimes, using once, few, many, or a class for an expanded clone.

TRBJ1-1	-	TRBV7-9	-	CASTPALSGQTFNTEAFF	TGTGCCAGCACCCCAGCATTGTCAGGCCAAACCTTTAACACTGAAGCTTTCTTT
TRBJ2-7	TRBD2	TRBV9	once	CASSVGLAGTSYEQYF	TGTGCCAGCAGCGTAGGACTAGCGGGAACATCCTACGAGCAGTACTTC
TRBJ1-2	-	TRBV2	-	CARRAGSGYTF	TGTGCCAGAAGAGCAGGGAGTGGCTACACCTTC
TRBJ2-1	TRBD2	TRBV12-5	-	CASGGGLAEYNEQFF	TGTGCTAGTGGCGGTGGACTAGCGGAATACAATGAGCAGTTCTTC
TRBJ2-7	TRBD1	TRBV5-4	-	CASSWSGTGFYEQYF	TGTGCCAGCAGCTGGTCCGGGACAGGGTTTTACGAGCAGTACTTC
TRBJ1-1	-	TRBV10-1	-	CASSVQGMNTEAFF	TGCGCCAGCAGTGTACAGGGAATGAACACTGAAGCTTTCTTT
TRBJ2-7	-	TRBV4-2	once	CASSQDTEYEQYF	TGTGCCAGCAGCCAAGATACTGAGTACGAGCAGTACTTC
TRBJ2-7	TRBD2	TRBV10-1	-	CASSPGLLYEQYF	TGCGCCAGCAGTCCGGGACTACTCTACGAGCAGTACTTC
TRBJ2-3	-	TRBV20-1	once	CSAWRIDTQYF	TGCAGTGCTTGGAGAATAGATACGCAGTATTTT
TRBJ1-5	-	TRBV28	once	CASSLPLGYSNQPQHF	TGTGCCAGCAGTTTACCCCTTGGGTATAGCAATCAGCCCCAGCATTTT
TRBJ2-3	-	TRBV19	-	CASSIDSDRDTYTDTQYF	TGTGCCAGTAGTATCGATTCCGACCGGGACACATACACAGATACGCAGTATTTT
TRBJ1-2	-	TRBV2	-	CASRPLGYDNYGYTF	TGTGCCAGCAGACCCCTCGGTTACGATAACTATGGCTACACCTTC
TRBJ1-1	-	TRBV27	-	CASSFNLPPFSAFF	TGTGCCAGCAGTTTTAACCTTCCCCCTTTTTCAGCTTTCTTT
TRBJ1-5	-	TRBV27	-	CASSPYNQPQHF	TGTGCCAGCAGTCCATACAATCAGCCCCAGCATTTT
TRBJ1-4	-	TRBV9	-	CASSGAGEEKLFF	TGTGCCAGCAGCGGAGCAGGGGAGGAAAAACTGTTTTTT
TRBJ2-7	-	TRBV10-1	-	CASSGDSYEQYF	TGCGCCAGCAGTGGAGACAGCTACGAGCAGTACTTC
TRBJ2-7	-	TRBV28	-	CASSAAPATTYEQYF	TGTGCCAGCAGTGCCGCCCCGGCGACGACCTACGAGCAGTACTTC
TRBJ2-3	-	TRBV7-7	-	CASSSDGSTDTQYF	TGTGCCAGCAGCTCAGACGGTAGCACAGATACGCAGTATTTT
TRBJ1-4	-	TRBV5-6	-	CASSLAMEEKLFF	TGTGCCAGCAGCTTGGCCATGGAAGAAAAACTGTTTTTT
TRBJ2-2	-	TRBV28	-	CASKLPGGELFF	TGTGCCAGCAAGCTCCCAGGCGGGGAGCTGTTTTTT
TRBJ2-1	-	TRBV29-1	-	CSVVVAETDEQFF	TGCAGCGTTGTGGTGGCCGAGACGGATGAGCAGTTCTTC
TRBJ1-2	TRBD1	TRBV14	-	CASSPGTEHYGYTF	TGTGCCAGCAGCCCCGGGACAGAACATTATGGCTACACCTTC
TRBJ2-7	-	TRBV27	-	CASSIGPYGEQYF	TGTGCCAGCAGCATCGGGCCCTACGGGGAGCAGTACTTC
TRBJ2-1	-	TRBV5-6	-	CASSFGSSAVSYNEQFF	TGTGCCAGCAGCTTCGGGTCGTCAGCGGTCTCCTACAATGAGCAGTTCTTC
TRBJ2-2	-	TRBV5-6	-	CASSSRPTNTGELFF	TGTGCCAGCAGCTCGAGACCGACCAACACCGGGGAGCTGTTTTTT
TRBJ2-7	TRBD2	TRBV10-1	-	CASSHRLAGSHEQYF	TGCGCCAGCAGCCACCGACTAGCGGGATCCCACGAGCAGTACTTC
TRBJ1-3	-	TRBV4-2	-	CASSQDRTGIIGDTIYF	TGTGCCAGCAGCCAAGATCGAACAGGGATCATCGGAGACACCATATATTTT
TRBJ2-6	-	TRBV27	once	CASSLKTGRASGANVLTF	TGTGCCAGCAGTCTAAAGACAGGTAGAGCCTCTGGGGCCAACGTCCTGACTTTC
TRBJ2-7	TRBD2	TRBV5-1	-	CASSLWASGDPYEQYF	TGCGCCAGCAGCTTGTGGGCTAGCGGGGATCCCTACGAGCAGTACTTC
TRBJ2-3	-	TRBV13	-	CASSLGVREVPDTQYF	TGTGCCAGCAGCTTAGGAGTCAGGGAAGTTCCAGATACGCAGTATTTT
TRBJ2-3	TRBD1	TRBV5-6	-	CASSLQGASLTDTQYF	TGTGCCAGCAGCCTACAGGGGGCGTCCTTGACAGATACGCAGTATTTT
TRBJ2-7	-	TRBV27	-	CASSAGHLYEQYF	TGTGCCAGCAGTGCAGGACACCTCTACGAGCAGTACTTC
TRBJ2-1	-	TRBV19	few	CASSHSSYNEQFF	TGTGCCAGTAGCCACTCTTCCTACAATGAGCAGTTCTTC
TRBJ1-1	-	TRBV7-9	-	CASSPQVLNTEAFF	TGTGCCAGCAGCCCGCAGGTCCTAAACACTGAAGCTTTCTTT
TRBJ1-5	-	TRBV27	-	CASSFPHQPQHF	TGTGCCAGCAGTTTCCCCCATCAGCCCCAGCATTTT
TRBJ2-1	-	TRBV27	-	CASSLDGGTHQYNEQFF	TGTGCCAGCAGTTTAGATGGGGGGACACACCAATACAATGAGCAGTTCTTC
TRBJ2-7	TRBD2	TRBV10-2	-	CASSALAATYEQYF	TGCGCCAGCAGTGCACTAGCGGCCACCTACGAGCAGTACTTC
TRBJ2-1	-	TRBV21-1	-	CASSKGPLGQNSSYNEQFF	TGTGCCAGCAGCAAAGGCCCCTTAGGACAGAACAGCTCCTACAATGAGCAGTTCTTC
TRBJ1-2	-	TRBV29-1	-	CSVGGARVHGYTF	TGCAGCGTTGGGGGGGCTAGAGTTCATGGCTACACCTTC
TRBJ2-3	TRBD2	TRBV11-2	-	CASSLDLRLAGVDTQYF	TGTGCCAGCAGCTTAGACCTTCGACTAGCGGGAGTGGATACGCAGTATTTT
TRBJ1-4	-	TRBV7-8	-	CASSLSGAVGKLFF	TGTGCCAGCAGCTTATCCGGGGCGGTTGGAAAACTGTTTTTT
TRBJ1-1	-	TRBV7-2	-	CASSLTPGLDTEAFF	TGTGCCAGCAGCTTAACCCCCGGATTGGACACTGAAGCTTTCTTT
TRBJ2-3	-	TRBV11-2	once	CASSPTGTYTDTQYF	TGTGCCAGCAGCCCTACCGGGACTTACACAGATACGCAGTATTTT
TRBJ1-4	-	TRBV7-9	-	CASSLGYFDWTATNEKLFF	TGTGCCAGCAGCTTAGGATATTTTGATTGGACGGCAACTAATGAAAAACTGTTTTTT
TRBJ2-7	TRBD2	TRBV7-9	-	CASSPRTSATYEQYF	TGTGCCAGCAGCCCTCGGACTAGCGCGACCTACGAGCAGTACTTC
TRBJ2-1	-	TRBV9	-	CASSPHWRGDPKNEQFF	TGTGCCAGCAGCCCCCACTGGCGCGGGGACCCCAAAAATGAGCAGTTCTTC
TRBJ1-2	TRBD1	TRBV6-1	-	CASSEGTGGAYGYTF	TGTGCCAGCAGTGAAGGGACAGGGGGAGCATATGGCTACACCTTC
TRBJ2-7	-	TRBV5-6	once	CASSRSRGTYEQYF	TGTGCCAGCAGCCGGTCGAGGGGAACCTACGAGCAGTACTTC